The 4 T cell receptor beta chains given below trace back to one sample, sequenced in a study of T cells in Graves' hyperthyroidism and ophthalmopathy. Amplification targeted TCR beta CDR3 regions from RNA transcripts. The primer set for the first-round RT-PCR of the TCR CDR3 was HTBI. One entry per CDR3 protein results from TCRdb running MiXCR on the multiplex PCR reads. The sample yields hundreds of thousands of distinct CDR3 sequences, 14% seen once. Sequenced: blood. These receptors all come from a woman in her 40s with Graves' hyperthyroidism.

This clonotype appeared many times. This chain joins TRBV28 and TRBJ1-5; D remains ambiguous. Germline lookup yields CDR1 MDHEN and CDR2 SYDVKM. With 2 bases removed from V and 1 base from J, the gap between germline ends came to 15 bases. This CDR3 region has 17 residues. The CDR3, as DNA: TGTGCCAGCAGTTTAAGTAGGTTAAGAGGAAGCAATCAGCCCCAGCATTTT. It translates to CASSLSRLRGSNQPQHF.

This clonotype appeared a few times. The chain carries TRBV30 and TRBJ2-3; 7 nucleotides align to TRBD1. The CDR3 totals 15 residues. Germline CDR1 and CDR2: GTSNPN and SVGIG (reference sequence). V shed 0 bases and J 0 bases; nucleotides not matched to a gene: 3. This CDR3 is CAWSVGTASTDTQYF. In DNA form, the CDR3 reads TGTGCCTGGAGTGTAGGGACAGCTAGCACAGATACGCAGTATTTT.

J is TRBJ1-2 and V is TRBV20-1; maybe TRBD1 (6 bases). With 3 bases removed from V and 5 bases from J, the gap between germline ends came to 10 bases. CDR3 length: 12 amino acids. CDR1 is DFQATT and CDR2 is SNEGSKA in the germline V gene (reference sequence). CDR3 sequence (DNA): TGCAGTGCTAGCGGGACACCGTATGGCTACACCTTC. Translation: CSASGTPYGYTF.

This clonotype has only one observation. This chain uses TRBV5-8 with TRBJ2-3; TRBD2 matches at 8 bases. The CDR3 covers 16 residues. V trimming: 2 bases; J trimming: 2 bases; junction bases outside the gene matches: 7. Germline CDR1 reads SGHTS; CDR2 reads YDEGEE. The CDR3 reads CASSFIPAGATDTQYF. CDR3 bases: TGTGCCAGCAGCTTTATCCCAGCGGGGGCCACAGATACGCAGTATTTT.